This is a list of T cell receptor beta chains from one sample in a study of human T cells and chemical hapten exposure. In TCRdb, the RACE reads were re-called with MiXCR into one record per CDR3 protein. The sample carries 250,000 or so distinct CDR3 sequences, approximately 8% recorded once. Material: whole blood, obtained in connection with sensitization to the hapten diphenylcyclopropenone (DPC). The receptor source for this set is a man between 18 and 29 years old with alopecia areata. Some clones in this sample may be carry-over from other donors' samples. Each CDR3 is given with its conserved first and last residue. Each record gives: D gene, CDR3 length, J gene, V gene, clone size, CDR3 DNA, CDR3 protein. A D gene is named only where the DNA matches it firmly. Size tells how often a clone was seen (once, few, many) or the class of an expanded clone, and some rows leave it out.

D gene: -; CDR3 length: 13; J gene: TRBJ1-1; V gene: TRBV3-1; clone size: many; CDR3 DNA: TGTGCCAGCAGTTACGACGGGAACACTGAAGCTTTCTTT; CDR3 protein: CASSYDGNTEAFF
D gene: -; CDR3 length: 14; J gene: TRBJ2-2; V gene: TRBV5-1; clone size: few; CDR3 DNA: TGCGCCAGCAGCCCCAGACAGAACACCGGGGAGCTGTTTTTT; CDR3 protein: CASSPRQNTGELFF
D gene: -; CDR3 length: 13; J gene: TRBJ1-4; V gene: TRBV6-6; clone size: many; CDR3 DNA: TGTGCCAGCGTCCAATCCTGGGGTATGAAACTGTTTTTT; CDR3 protein: CASVQSWGMKLFF
D gene: TRBD2; CDR3 length: 15; J gene: TRBJ2-1; V gene: TRBV12-3/TRBV12-4; clone size: few; CDR3 DNA: TGTGCCAGCAGTTTCCCGGGACTAGGTTACAATGAGCAGTTCTTC; CDR3 protein: CASSFPGLGYNEQFF
D gene: -; CDR3 length: 13; J gene: TRBJ1-2; V gene: TRBV6-2/TRBV6-3; clone size: many; CDR3 DNA: TGTGCCAGCAGTTTCACGGCGAACTATGGCTACACCTTC; CDR3 protein: CASSFTANYGYTF
D gene: -; CDR3 length: 16; J gene: TRBJ2-7; V gene: TRBV14; clone size: few; CDR3 DNA: TGTGCCAGCAGCCCGTACCCGGGCCTGAGAACCTACGAGCAGTACTTC; CDR3 protein: CASSPYPGLRTYEQYF
D gene: -; CDR3 length: 12; J gene: TRBJ2-5; V gene: TRBV27; clone size: -; CDR3 DNA: TGTGCCAGCTCGGGGCCCCAAGAGACCCAGTACTTC; CDR3 protein: CASSGPQETQYF
D gene: -; CDR3 length: 13; J gene: TRBJ2-7; V gene: TRBV5-8; clone size: many; CDR3 DNA: TGTGCCAGCAGCTTGGTTCCGCTCTACGAGCAGTACTTC; CDR3 protein: CASSLVPLYEQYF
D gene: TRBD1; CDR3 length: 15; J gene: TRBJ1-4; V gene: TRBV7-2; clone size: many; CDR3 DNA: TGTGCCAGCAGCGTCGAGACAGGGGAATCGGGAAAACTGTTTTTT; CDR3 protein: CASSVETGESGKLFF
D gene: TRBD1; CDR3 length: 15; J gene: TRBJ1-1; V gene: TRBV6-5; clone size: -; CDR3 DNA: TGTGCCAGCAGTGGAAACCCGGACAGGGTCACTGAAGCTTTCTTT; CDR3 protein: CASSGNPDRVTEAFF
D gene: -; CDR3 length: 15; J gene: TRBJ1-5; V gene: TRBV6-5; clone size: many; CDR3 DNA: TGTGCCAGCAGTTACTCGGTTAGGGGCAATCAGCCCCAGCATTTT; CDR3 protein: CASSYSVRGNQPQHF